This T cell receptor (beta chain) is from a study of CD8+CD57+ T cells in acquired aplastic anemia. In its sample, this clonotype was seen a few times. The CDR3 runs 13 residues. The V and J ends lost 5 bases and 3 bases respectively, with 13 bases between them. Germline V gives CDR1 DFQATT, CDR2 SNEGSKA (reference sequence). Template material for TCR beta VDJ and CDR3 profiling consisted of genomic DNA. In TCRdb, the reads were re-called with MiXCR into one record per CDR3 protein. Of under 200,000 distinct CDR3 sequences in the sample, around 45% are singletons; the top ten hold under 1.2%. Sequenced sample: sorted CD4+, CD8+, or CD8+CD57+ T cells (not recorded which) from PBMCs. V gene TRBV20-1 combines with J gene TRBJ1-2, with D possibly being TRBD1 (6 bases). The sequence derives from a human donor in good health. This chain's CDR3 is CSAGSGVDYGYTF. The CDR3 region has the DNA TGCAGTGCTGGATCAGGGGTAGACTATGGCTACACCTTC.